This T cell receptor beta chain was retrieved from a study of CD8+ T cells in alopecia areata. Turning to the study itself: Patients took tofacitinib for 6 to 18 months, followed by 6 drug-free months. Findings and caveats of the study: Scalp samples also yield sequences of resident alphabeta T cells from normal skin.

Treatment reported: oral pan-JAK inhibitor, 5-10 mg twice daily. cDNA prepared by RNA extraction and subsequent reverse transcription served as the template for sequencing. TCRdb keeps only in-frame clones here, not all; method: immunoSEQ multiplex PCR. The table includes 100,000 to 150,000 clones, over 55% detected once. With regard to this clone: Its antigen is not identified.

The sample was CD4+ T cells sorted from blood, taken at week 4, from a patient treated with tofacitinib. This TCR derives from a human donor with alopecia areata.

CDR3 sequence: CASSSDRVDEQYF. The CDR3 bases are TGTGCCAGCAGCTCCGACAGGGTCGACGAGCAGTACTTC. V and J are TRBV7-2 and TRBJ2-7, with TRBD1 matching over 7 bases. Germline V CDR1 and CDR2: SGHTA, FQGNSA. The CDR3 runs 13 residues. J was trimmed by 5 bases and V by 4 bases; bases with no gene match: 5. Together with reference TRBV7-2 and TRBJ2-7, the CDR3 gives the full variable domain: GAGVSQSPSNKVTEKGKDVELRCDPISGHTALYWYRQSLGQGLEFLIYFQGNSAPDKSGLPSDRFSAERTGGSVSTLTIQRTQQEDSAVYLCASSSDRVDEQYFGPGTRLTVT.